The 14 T cell receptor beta chains given below trace back to one sample, sequenced in a study of control samples from healthy donors and cancer patients. Some clones are missing from TCRdb's copy, which holds only in-frame ones; the method was immunoSEQ multiplex PCR. The sample has roughly 120,000 clones; just over 90% are singletons. The source material was blood. These receptors were taken from a human donor in good health. The donor label of this sample is uncertain.

The chain uses TRBV4-2 and TRBJ1-6; 9 bases are a match to TRBD1. The CDR3 is made up of 17 amino acids. Germline V gives CDR1 LGHNA, CDR2 YNFKEQ. V shed 1 base and J 7 bases; nucleotides not matched to a gene: 8. CDR3 in amino acids: CASSQGDRVVGNSPLHF. CDR3 nucleotide sequence: TGTGCCAGCAGCCAAGGGGACAGGGTAGTGGGCAATTCACCCCTCCACTTT.

The CDR3 nucleotides are TGTGCCAGCAGTTTAGCTTTAAGGCGCGCTTTCTTT. Protein product: CASSLALRRAFF. The chain carries TRBV12-3 or TRBV12-4 and TRBJ1-1, with D uncertain. This CDR3 contains 12 residues. V was pared by 0 bases and J by 11 bases, with 10 bases between.

This clone occurred once. This rearrangement joins TRBV10-3 to TRBJ2-5; D unresolved. This CDR3 contains 14 residues. The V gene lost 11 bases and the J gene lost 1 base, with 17 bases spanning the gap. Per germline, CDR1 ENHRY and CDR2 SYGVKD. DNA of the CDR3: TGTGCCTCCCGATCTCAACCTAGCCAAGAGACCCAGTACTTC. Translation: CASRSQPSQETQYF.

The V call is TRBV11-2, the J call TRBJ2-3; D is possibly TRBD1 (5 bases). Trimming took off 3 bases at V and 6 bases at J, with 10 bases between the two ends. CDR1 is SGHAT and CDR2 is FQNNGV in the germline V gene. The CDR3 totals 13 residues. The DNA for the CDR3 is TGTGCCAGCAGCTTTCAGGGATCGGATACGCAGTATTTT. Its protein is CASSFQGSDTQYF.

This chain links TRBV11-2 with TRBJ1-2; D not certain. The V and J ends lost 5 bases and 1 base respectively, with 8 bases between them. Germline values: CDR1 SGHAT, CDR2 FQNNGV. The CDR3 has 13 amino acids. The CDR3 DNA sequence: TGTGCCAGCAGCCGAGACAATAACTATGGCTACACCTTC. It is translated as CASSRDNNYGYTF.

This clone appeared a single time. At one end the junction does not follow the germline gene, possibly because of a read error. V and J are TRBV6-1 and TRBJ1-5; tentatively, D is TRBD1 (5 bases). Germline CDR1 and CDR2: MNHNS and SASEGT. The CDR3 is 12 amino acids. The CDR3 sequence: CASSDSLGPPDF. CDR3 DNA: TGTGCCAGCAGTGACAGCCTGGGACCGCCGGATTTT.

The chain combines TRBV28 with TRBJ1-2, with D maybe TRBD1 (5 bases). There are 12 residues in the CDR3. CDR1 is MDHEN, CDR2 SYDVKM, per germline. The V end lost 11 bases, the J end lost 8 bases, and 18 bases lay between the germline ends. CDR3 in amino acids: CAAEGLDRGYTF. The CDR3 nucleotides read TGTGCCGCCGAGGGGCTGGATCGAGGCTACACCTTC.

The chain joins TRBV3-1 (or the pseudogene TRBV3-2) to TRBJ1-1; 7 bases align to TRBD1. The length of the CDR3 is 16 residues. V lost 4 bases and J lost 1; bases outside the gene matches: 9. In germline, CDR1 is LGHDT, CDR2 YNNKEL (reference sequence). The CDR3 loop reads CASSPRTGQPNTEAFF. CDR3 in DNA: TGTGCCAGCAGCCCGAGGACAGGACAACCGAACACTGAAGCTTTCTTT.

The rearrangement joins TRBV6-4 to TRBJ2-2; 7 bases are shared with TRBD1. V lost 4 bases to trimming and J lost 0 bases; unmatched junction nucleotides: 11. CDR1 is MRHNA and CDR2 is SNTAGT in the germline V gene. CDR3 length: 18 amino acids. For the CDR3, the DNA is TGTGCCAGCAGTGGGGATGTTGGCAGGGGGTCGAACACCGGGGAGCTGTTTTTT. It codes for CASSGDVGRGSNTGELFF.

The rearrangement uses TRBV24-1 and TRBJ2-1; 8 bases line up with TRBD2. The CDR3 is 16 residues long. CDR1 is KGHDR and CDR2 is SFDVKD in the germline V gene. J lost 4 bases, V lost 3 bases, and 7 bases had no gene match. CDR3 coding DNA: TGTGCCACCAGTGATCTTACTAGCGGCGGTTACAATGAGCAGTTCTTC. Protein: CATSDLTSGGYNEQFF.

This chain uses TRBV23-1 with TRBJ1-5, with D tentatively TRBD1 (6 bases). TRBV23-1 is annotated as an ORF whose role is uncertain. The CDR3 is made up of 20 amino acids. Trimming removed 11 bases at V and 1 base at J, with 33 bases between. The CDR3: CAGPFVIIDGQSRSNQPQHF. As DNA, the CDR3 is TGCGCCGGCCCGTTCGTCATCATCGACGGACAGTCTCGGAGCAATCAGCCCCAGCATTTT.

This clone has a single count. The chain combines TRBV4-3 with TRBJ1-2; a weak D match, TRBD1 (6 bases). The CDR3 covers 15 residues. Trimming pared 3 bases from V and 8 bases from J, leaving 19 bases between. CDR1 and CDR2 from the germline V gene are LGHNA and YSLEER. CDR3 sequence reads: CASSQTHQARGGYTF. The CDR3 nucleotides read TGCGCCAGCAGCCAGACCCACCAGGCCAGGGGCGGCTACACCTTC.

This chain connects TRBV2 to TRBJ1-5; D gene ambiguous. Trimming left V 5 bases short and J 0 bases short, with 8 bases between. Germline V gene data show CDR1 as SNHLY and CDR2 as FYNNEI. There are 14 residues in the CDR3. CDR3 DNA sequence: TGTGCCAGCAGTTATTCCGTTAGCAATCAGCCCCAGCATTTT. Translated: CASSYSVSNQPQHF. Drawing the rest from reference TRBV2 and TRBJ1-5, the complete variable domain is EPEVTQTPSHQVTQMGQEVILRCVPISNHLYFYWYRQILGQKVEFLVSFYNNEISEKSEIFDDQFSVERPDGSNFTLKIRSTKLEDSAMYFCASSYSVSNQPQHFGDGTRLSIL.

Here the CDR3 reads CASQVDYGYTF. CDR3 DNA: TGTGCCAGCCAGGTCGACTATGGCTACACCTTC. V is TRBV28 and J is TRBJ1-2; D is unresolved. Trimming stripped 8 bases from V and 3 bases from J, with 7 bases between. The germline gives CDR1 MDHEN, CDR2 SYDVKM. The CDR3 spans 11 residues.